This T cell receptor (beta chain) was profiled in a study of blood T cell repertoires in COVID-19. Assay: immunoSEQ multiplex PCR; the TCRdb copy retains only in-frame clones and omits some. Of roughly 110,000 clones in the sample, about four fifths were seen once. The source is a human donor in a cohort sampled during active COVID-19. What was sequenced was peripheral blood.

The CDR3 loop reads CATRGGQPISGANVLTF. The CDR3 DNA sequence: TGTGCCACCCGGGGGGGGCAGCCGATCTCTGGGGCCAACGTCCTGACTTTC. This sequence joins TRBV28 and TRBJ2-6, with 8 nucleotides matching TRBD2. The ends lost 10 bases at V and 0 bases at J; junction bases unmatched: 11. This CDR3 has 17 amino acids. Germline CDR1 reads MDHEN; CDR2 reads SYDVKM.